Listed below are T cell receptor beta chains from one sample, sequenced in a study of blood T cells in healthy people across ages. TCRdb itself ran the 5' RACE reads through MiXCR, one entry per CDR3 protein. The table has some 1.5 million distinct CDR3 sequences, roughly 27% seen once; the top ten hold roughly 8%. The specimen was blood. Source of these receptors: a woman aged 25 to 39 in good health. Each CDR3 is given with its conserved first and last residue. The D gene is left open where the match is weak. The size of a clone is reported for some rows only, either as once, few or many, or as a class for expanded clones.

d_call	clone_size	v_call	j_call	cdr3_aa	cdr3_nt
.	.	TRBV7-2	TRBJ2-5	CASSLNHRPETQYF	TGTGCCAGCAGCTTAAACCACCGTCCGGAGACCCAGTACTTC
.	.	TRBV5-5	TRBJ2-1	CASTVGLDNGQFF	TGTGCCAGCACCGTTGGGTTGGACAATGGGCAGTTCTTC
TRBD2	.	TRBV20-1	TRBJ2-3	CSAGLAGGPPDTQYF	TGCAGTGCGGGGCTAGCGGGAGGGCCTCCAGATACGCAGTATTTT
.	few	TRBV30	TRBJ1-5	CAWSGGSNQPQHF	TGTGCCTGGAGTGGGGGTAGCAATCAGCCCCAGCATTTT
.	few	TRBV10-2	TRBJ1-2	CASSSTGEYGYTF	TGCGCCAGCAGTTCGACAGGAGAGTATGGCTACACCTTC
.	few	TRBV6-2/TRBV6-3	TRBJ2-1	CASRKGGTFLYNEQFF	TGTGCCAGCAGGAAAGGAGGGACCTTCCTCTACAATGAGCAGTTCTTC
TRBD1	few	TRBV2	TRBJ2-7	CASSEGTGQLYEQYF	TGTGCCAGCAGTGAAGGGACAGGACAACTCTACGAGCAGTACTTC
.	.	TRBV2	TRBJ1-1	CASSPQMGLAFF	TGTGCCAGCAGTCCCCAAATGGGGCTGGCTTTCTTT
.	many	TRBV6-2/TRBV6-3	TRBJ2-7	CASSFPDRAYEQYF	TGTGCCAGCAGTTTCCCGGACAGAGCCTACGAGCAGTACTTC
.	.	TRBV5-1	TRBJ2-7	CASGYLAGSYEQYF	TGCGCCAGCGGCTACTTGGCAGGTTCCTACGAGCAGTACTTC
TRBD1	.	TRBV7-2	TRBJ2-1	CVSSLEDREVNNEQFF	TGTGTCAGCAGCTTAGAGGACAGGGAGGTCAACAATGAGCAGTTCTTC
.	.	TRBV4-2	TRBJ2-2	CASSQVVGDSHTGELFF	TGTGCCAGCAGCCAAGTGGTGGGCGACTCACACACCGGGGAGCTGTTTTTT
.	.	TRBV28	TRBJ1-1	CASSPPIQGQGTEAFF	TGTGCCAGCAGTCCTCCCATACAGGGTCAGGGCACTGAAGCTTTCTTT
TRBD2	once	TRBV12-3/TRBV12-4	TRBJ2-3	CASSPGLAGEWADAQYF	TGTGCCAGCAGTCCGGGACTAGCGGGAGAGTGGGCAGATGCGCAGTATTTT
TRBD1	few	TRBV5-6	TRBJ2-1	CASSTWDRAYNEQFF	TGTGCCAGCAGCACCTGGGACAGGGCCTACAATGAGCAGTTCTTC